These 13 T cell receptor beta chains were sequenced from one sample in a study of CD8+ T cells in alopecia areata. Indicated treatment: oral pan-JAK inhibitor, 5-10 mg twice daily. In each case, RNA was isolated and then reverse transcribed into cDNA as the sequencing template. Sequenced by immunoSEQ multiplex PCR; TCRdb stores in-frame clones only, minus some. The repertoire holds about 250,000 clones, with 50% to 75% as singletons. The material sequenced was CD4+ T cells sorted from blood, taken around week 53, from a patient treated with tofacitinib. These receptors were collected from a human donor with alopecia areata.

The gene calls are TRBV12-5 and TRBJ2-3; 8 bases fit TRBD1. With 3 bases clipped from V and 1 base from J, the junction kept 6 bases outside the gene matches. Germline CDR1 is LGHNT and CDR2 is FRNRAP. The CDR3 is made up of 16 amino acids. In nucleotides, the CDR3 is TGTGCTAGTGGTTTCCAACCGGGACAGGGCACAGATACGCAGTATTTT. It codes for CASGFQPGQGTDTQYF.

This chain connects TRBV10-3 to TRBJ2-4, with unresolved D. CDR1 ENHRY and CDR2 SYGVKD come from the germline V gene. The V end lost 10 bases, the J end lost 0 bases, and 16 bases lay between the germline ends. This CDR3 comprises 15 residues. CDR3 sequence reads: CASSPFVAAKNIQYF. Written as DNA, the CDR3 is TGTGCCAGCAGCCCCTTTGTGGCAGCCAAAAACATTCAGTACTTC.

This chain links TRBV19 with TRBJ1-2, with TRBD1 as a possible D gene (6 bases). The germline V and J ends were trimmed by 4 bases and 6 bases, with 18 bases remaining between them. Germline assignment: CDR1 LNHDA and CDR2 SQIVND (reference sequence). The CDR3 length is 15 residues. CDR3 in DNA: TGTGCCAGTAGTACCGGGACACCGGGATGGGATGGCTACACCTTC. Translation gives CASSTGTPGWDGYTF.

The chain links TRBV27 to TRBJ2-5; 9 nucleotides line up with TRBD2. Looked up from germline, CDR1 is MNHEY and CDR2 is SMNVEV (reference sequence). The CDR3 has 14 amino acids. The V segment lost 6 bases and the J segment 7 bases; nucleotides outside the gene matches: 9. The CDR3 nucleotides are TGTGCCAGCAGAGATAGCGGGGGAGGTCGGACCCAGTACTTC. Translating gives CASRDSGGGRTQYF.

The table lists this clone with a few counts. The rearrangement uses TRBV29-1 and TRBJ1-2, with 7 bases fitting TRBD1. The J segment lost 4 bases and the V segment lost 6 bases, leaving 8 bases of the junction unmatched. The CDR3 sequence is 13 residues long. Germline V gene data show CDR1 as SQVTM and CDR2 as ANQGSEA. The CDR3 sequence is CSVGRDSSYGYTF. Written as DNA, the CDR3 is TGCAGCGTAGGGAGGGACAGCTCCTATGGCTACACCTTC.

The chain has TRBV29-1 and TRBJ2-3; D is uncertain. Deletions cut 7 bases from V and 1 base from J, with 15 bases between. The CDR3 length is 14 residues. Germline CDR1 and CDR2: SQVTM and ANQGSEA. This chain's CDR3 is CSARPAFGTDTQYF. The DNA for the CDR3 is TGCAGCGCCCGACCGGCGTTCGGCACAGATACGCAGTATTTT.

This clone was detected only a few times. V gene TRBV19 combines with J gene TRBJ2-5; TRBD2 is a possible D gene (6 bases). V was trimmed by 7 bases and J by 5 bases, leaving 14 bases between them. Looked up from germline, CDR1 is LNHDA and CDR2 is SQIVND (reference sequence). CDR3 length equals 13 residues. The CDR3 reads CASTPRGMETQYF. Here the CDR3 DNA reads TGTGCCAGTACCCCACGGGGGATGGAGACCCAGTACTTC.

The chain carries TRBV5-1 and TRBJ2-2; D not certain. Deletions cut 4 bases from V and 4 bases from J, with 8 bases between. This CDR3 is built from 13 residues. Germline assignment: CDR1 SGHRS and CDR2 YFSETQ. The CDR3 DNA sequence: TGCGCCAGCAGCAGTGGGGTCACCGGGGAGCTGTTTTTT. This translates into CASSSGVTGELFF.

This clone has a handful of counts. V gene TRBV7-9 combines with J gene TRBJ1-1, with unresolved D. The germline V and J ends were trimmed by 2 bases and 11 bases, with 15 bases remaining between them. The CDR3 is 13 amino acids. Germline CDR1 reads SEHNR; CDR2 reads FQNEAQ (reference sequence). CDR3 in amino acids: CASSLRGLGDAFF. CDR3 nucleotide sequence: TGTGCCAGCAGCTTACGTGGCTTGGGTGACGCTTTCTTT. The full variable domain, with the rest looked up from reference TRBV7-9 and TRBJ1-1, is DTGVSQNPRHKITKRGQNVTFRCDPISEHNRLYWYRQTLGQGPEFLTYFQNEAQLEKSRLLSDRFSAERPKGSFSTLEIQRTEQGDSAMYLCASSLRGLGDAFFGQGTRLTVV.

V usage is TRBV18 and J usage is TRBJ2-7, with 9 bases lining up with TRBD1. CDR3 length: 14 amino acids. CDR1 and CDR2 (germline): KGHSH, LQKENI. The J segment lost 4 bases and the V segment lost 3 bases, leaving 4 bases of the junction unmatched. CDR3 coding DNA: TGTGCCAGCTCACCCGACAGGGGGAGTTACGAGCAGTACTTC. Translation: CASSPDRGSYEQYF.

The chain links TRBV27 to TRBJ2-1; TRBD1 matches 7 bases. CDR3 length equals 15 residues. V lost 2 bases, J lost 3 bases, and 4 bases stayed unmatched. Germline V gives CDR1 MNHEY, CDR2 SMNVEV (reference sequence). The CDR3 DNA reads TGTGCCAGCAGTTTAGGAGGACAGGTCTACAATGAGCAGTTCTTC. This sequence encodes CASSLGGQVYNEQFF.

This clone was recorded once. V gene TRBV19 combines with J gene TRBJ1-5; TRBD1 is a possible D gene (6 bases). V shed 4 bases and J shed 5 bases, with 15 bases lying between them. CDR3 length: 15 amino acids. Germline loops: CDR1 LNHDA, CDR2 SQIVND (reference sequence). CDR3 residues: CASSSIDRNDQPQHF. The CDR3 bases are TGTGCCAGTAGTAGCATTGACAGGAATGATCAGCCCCAGCATTTT. The full variable domain, with the rest looked up from reference TRBV19 and TRBJ1-5, is DGGITQSPKYLFRKEGQNVTLSCEQNLNHDAMYWYRQDPGQGLRLIYYSQIVNDFQKGDIAEGYSVSREKKESFPLTVTSAQKNPTAFYLCASSSIDRNDQPQHFGDGTRLSIL.

There are a few counts of this clone. This sequence joins TRBV29-1 and TRBJ2-5; 7 bases map to TRBD1. J gave up 3 bases and V 7 bases, and 5 bases lay outside the gene matches. Germline V gene data show CDR1 as SQVTM and CDR2 as ANQGSEA. This CDR3 contains 12 residues. The CDR3 nucleotides are TGCAGCGCCAAAGGGACAGAAGAGACCCAGTACTTC. This gives the protein CSAKGTEETQYF.